Below, 6 T cell receptor beta chains from the same sample are listed, as sequenced in a study of identical twins. TCRdb used MiXCR to reprocess the 5' RACE reads, holding one entry per CDR3 protein. This sample has 240,000 or so distinct CDR3 sequences; over 9.5% occur once, and the top ten carry about a tenth. Sequencing input: memory T cells sorted from blood. The receptors originated from a man aged 45-65 years in good health.

This clonotype was recorded many times. The CDR3 coding sequence is TGTGCCAGCAGCCGCAACAGGGGGCGCATGAGGGGCTACACCTTC. As protein: CASSRNRGRMRGYTF. The rearrangement uses TRBV11-2 and TRBJ1-2, with 9 bases matching TRBD1. V shed 5 bases, J shed 8 bases, and the junction held 12 bases outside the gene matches. This CDR3 contains 15 residues. Germline V gene sequence: CDR1 SGHAT, CDR2 FQNNGV.

In its sample, this clonotype was seen a few times. This chain joins TRBV2 and TRBJ1-1; a possible D gene is TRBD1 (5 bases). The CDR3 totals 14 residues. Germline-derived CDR1 and CDR2 are SNHLY and FYNNEI. Trimming pared 6 bases from V and 4 bases from J, leaving 15 bases between. The CDR3 here is CASRGPPRGTEAFF. CDR3 coding DNA: TGTGCCAGCAGGGGACCCCCAAGGGGCACTGAAGCTTTCTTT. Based on the CDR3 plus reference TRBV2 and TRBJ1-1, the full variable domain is EPEVTQTPSHQVTQMGQEVILRCVPISNHLYFYWYRQILGQKVEFLVSFYNNEISEKSEIFDDQFSVERPDGSNFTLKIRSTKLEDSAMYFCASRGPPRGTEAFFGQGTRLTVV.

This chain connects TRBV6-2 or TRBV6-3 to TRBJ2-3; D not certain. The CDR3 is 15 amino acids. With 2 bases removed from V and 2 bases from J, the gap between germline ends came to 11 bases. Germline lookup yields CDR1 MNHEY and CDR2 SVGEGT. The CDR3 DNA reads TGTGCCAGCAGTTACGGTCTAAAAAACACAGATACGCAGTATTTT. Its protein is CASSYGLKNTDTQYF.

This clonotype was seen repeatedly, ten times or more. This chain links TRBV7-2 with TRBJ2-4; 8 bases line up with TRBD2. Germline lookup yields CDR1 SGHTA and CDR2 FQGNSA. The CDR3 is 15 residues long. Germline trimming cut 5 bases from V and 1 base from J; bases unmatched to any gene: 4. The chain's CDR3 is CASSHGGAAKNIQYF. The CDR3 DNA is TGTGCCAGCAGCCACGGGGGGGCGGCCAAAAACATTCAGTACTTC. The full variable domain, with the rest looked up from reference TRBV7-2 and TRBJ2-4, is GAGVSQSPSNKVTEKGKDVELRCDPISGHTALYWYRQSLGQGLEFLIYFQGNSAPDKSGLPSDRFSAERTGGSVSTLTIQRTQQEDSAVYLCASSHGGAAKNIQYFGAGTRLSVL.

This chain connects TRBV28 to TRBJ1-1; D call uncertain. CDR1 and CDR2 (germline): MDHEN, SYDVKM. The CDR3 loop spans 14 amino acids. V was trimmed by 6 bases and J by 3 bases, leaving 14 bases between them. CDR3 amino acids: CASSLELADTEAFF. The CDR3 DNA is TGTGCCAGCAGCCTTGAGTTGGCGGACACTGAAGCTTTCTTT.

This clonotype was observed at least ten times. The chain is built from TRBV7-8 and TRBJ2-5; 8 nucleotides align to TRBD1. Germline assignment: CDR1 SGHVS and CDR2 FQNEAQ. V was clipped by 1 base and J by 4 bases; unmatched bases: 2. This CDR3 comprises 14 residues. The CDR3 loop reads CASSLDRGSETQYF. CDR3 DNA: TGTGCCAGCAGCTTAGACAGGGGGTCAGAGACCCAGTACTTC. Full variable domain (outside the CDR3, taken from reference TRBV7-8 and TRBJ2-5): GAGVSQSPRYKVAKRGQDVALRCDPISGHVSLFWYQQALGQGPEFLTYFQNEAQLDKSGLPSDRFFAERPEGSVSTLKIQRTQQEDSAVYLCASSLDRGSETQYFGPGTRLLVL.